The clone carrying this T cell receptor beta chain has more than one count but fewer than ten. The data are from a study of regulatory T cells in long-lasting Graves disease. Study-level information: New Graves' disease cases had less than 3 months of antithyroid drugs.

As to time point: newly diagnosed GD, antithyroid drugs for less than 3 months. Scientists built the TCR library using RNA that was extracted from PBMCs. CDR3 regions were amplified by Arm-PCR using iRepertoire HTBI primers to build TCR beta libraries. TCRdb re-derived calls from the multiplex PCR reads in MiXCR, one entry per CDR3 protein. The sample includes about 540,000 distinct CDR3 sequences, approximately 13% of them seen just once. This CDR3 region has 13 residues. Germline CDR1 and CDR2: SEHNR and FQNEAQ (reference sequence). V was clipped by 8 bases and J by 2 bases; unmatched bases: 4. Another study also made use of these data, one on T cells in Graves' hyperthyroidism and ophthalmopathy. From that study: Using the HTBI primer set, a first-round RT-PCR was run on the TCR CDR3. Most thyroid clonotypes expanded above 0.001 were also detected in blood.

The receptor comes from a man aged 25 to 45 with Graves disease. The sample was peripheral blood mononuclear cells (PBMCs), taken at new diagnosis, from a patient treated with antithyroid drugs. The V call is TRBV7-9, the J call TRBJ2-5; 8 nucleotides line up with TRBD2. CDR3 DNA: TGTGCCAGCGGGTCGGGGGGGCAAGAGACCCAGTACTTC. Amino acids: CASGSGGQETQYF.